These 27 T cell receptor beta chains were sequenced from one sample in a study of blood T cell repertoires in COVID-19. Using immunoSEQ multiplex PCR, the repertoire was profiled, and TCRdb retains in-frame clones only, with some absent. The table records 250,000 to 350,000 clones, approximately 84% of them present only once. The source material was PBMCs or T cells enriched from blood (not recorded which). Receptors originate from a woman between 18 and 29 years old who had recovered from COVID-19.

The rearrangement links TRBV2 to TRBJ1-6, with D tentatively TRBD1 (5 bases). Germline CDR1 is SNHLY and CDR2 is FYNNEI. V was trimmed by 5 bases and J by 6 bases, leaving 14 bases between them. The CDR3 length is 15 residues. The CDR3 here is CASSSEGLINSPLHF. DNA of the CDR3: TGTGCCAGCAGTTCAGAGGGACTGATTAATTCACCCCTCCACTTT.

The J gene is TRBJ2-1, the V gene TRBV18; possibly TRBD1 for D (6 bases). Germline CDR1 reads KGHSH; CDR2 reads LQKENI. Deletions cut 4 bases from V and 0 bases from J, with 16 bases between. This CDR3 contains 17 residues. The CDR3, as DNA: TGTGCCAGCTCACGCTTGACAGGCCAAAGCTCCTACAATGAGCAGTTCTTC. It codes for CASSRLTGQSSYNEQFF.

For the CDR3, the DNA is TGTGCCATCAGTGGGGTGCCAGGGGGCGCGGATGGCTACACCTTC. Translating it yields CAISGVPGGADGYTF. The rearrangement joins TRBV10-3 to TRBJ1-2; TRBD1 matches at 8 bases. This CDR3 is 15 amino acids long. CDR1 and CDR2 (germline): ENHRY, SYGVKD. Trimming at V came to 4 bases and at J to 6 bases, leaving 10 bases not matched to a gene.

This chain connects TRBV7-9 to TRBJ2-3; 7 nucleotides match TRBD1. Germline loops: CDR1 SEHNR, CDR2 FQNEAQ (reference sequence). This CDR3 comprises 13 residues. V was clipped by 3 bases and J by 5 bases; unmatched bases: 2. The CDR3 region is CASSLTGIDTQYF. The CDR3 region has the DNA TGTGCCAGCAGCTTGACAGGGATAGATACGCAGTATTTT.

The chain recombines TRBV19 with TRBJ1-5; the D gene is possibly TRBD1 (5 bases). Germline-derived CDR1 and CDR2 are LNHDA and SQIVND (reference sequence). The CDR3 is 14 residues long. The V and J ends lost 8 bases and 0 bases respectively, with 11 bases between them. The CDR3 reads CASFDSYSNQPQHF. The CDR3 bases are TGTGCCAGTTTCGACAGCTATAGCAATCAGCCCCAGCATTTT.

V and J are TRBV19 and TRBJ2-7, with a possible D match to TRBD2 (6 bases). The CDR3 runs 16 residues. Trimming cost V 3 bases and J 3 bases, with 18 bases left between them. Germline V gene sequence: CDR1 LNHDA, CDR2 SQIVND (reference sequence). CDR3 nucleotide sequence: TGTGCCAGTAGTATGGGAACCGGGACTCTGGGCTACGAGCAGTACTTC. It encodes CASSMGTGTLGYEQYF.

The CDR3 DNA follows: TGTGCCAGTAGAACAGGGAGCTCTGGAAACACCATATATTTT. Protein product: CASRTGSSGNTIYF. V is TRBV19 and J is TRBJ1-3; tentatively, D is TRBD1 (6 bases). The CDR3 is made up of 14 amino acids. Germline CDR1 reads LNHDA; CDR2 reads SQIVND (reference sequence). V was pared by 6 bases and J by 0 bases, with 9 bases between.

This rearrangement joins TRBV2 to TRBJ1-5, with 7 bases aligning to TRBD1. The CDR3 totals 15 residues. From germline, CDR1 is SNHLY and CDR2 FYNNEI. The V segment lost 6 bases and the J segment 2 bases; nucleotides outside the gene matches: 7. CDR3 in amino acids: CASRVDRVGNQPQHF. CDR3 in DNA: TGTGCCAGCAGGGTAGACAGGGTGGGCAATCAGCCCCAGCATTTT.

The chain joins TRBV6-1 to TRBJ1-3, with D tentatively TRBD1 (6 bases). Trimming pared 2 bases from V and 4 bases from J, leaving 9 bases between. The length of the CDR3 is 14 residues. CDR1 is MNHNS and CDR2 is SASEGT in the germline V gene. CDR3 DNA: TGTGCCAGCAGTGAAATGGGGGCGGGAAACACCATATATTTT. The encoded protein is CASSEMGAGNTIYF.

J is TRBJ2-2 and V is TRBV30, with TRBD2 as a possible D gene (7 bases). CDR3 length: 14 residues. V lost 0 bases and J lost 7, with 12 bases in between. From germline, CDR1 is GTSNPN and CDR2 SVGIG (reference sequence). CDR3 in DNA: TGTGCCTGGAGTGTATCGGGGGGCGGCGGGGAGCTGTTTTTT. Its protein is CAWSVSGGGGELFF.

The CDR3 region is CSVREGYEQYF. The CDR3 DNA is TGCAGTGTACGGGAGGGCTACGAGCAGTACTTC. The V call is TRBV20-1, the J call TRBJ2-7, with 8 bases that match TRBD2. The V gene end was trimmed by 7 bases and the J gene end by 3 bases; junction bases not matched to a gene: 2. Germline loops: CDR1 DFQATT, CDR2 SNEGSKA (reference sequence). The CDR3 is 11 amino acids.

The chain couples TRBV5-1 to TRBJ1-1; 8 positions match TRBD1. CDR1 and CDR2 from the germline V gene are SGHRS and YFSETQ. CDR3 length: 14 amino acids. The J segment lost 5 bases and the V segment lost 4 bases, leaving 7 bases of the junction unmatched. CDR3 in amino acids: CASSANTGGTEAFF. DNA of the CDR3: TGCGCCAGCAGCGCGAATACAGGGGGGACTGAAGCTTTCTTT.

The V and J genes are TRBV3-1 (or the pseudogene TRBV3-2) and TRBJ1-6; no firm D call. Germline values: CDR1 LGHDT, CDR2 YNNKEL (reference sequence). V was cut by 4 bases and J by 7 bases, with 11 bases left in between. The CDR3 covers 14 residues. DNA for the CDR3: TGTGCCAGCAGCCGCAAGGGAGGGAATTCACCCCTCCACTTT. Its translation: CASSRKGGNSPLHF.

J is TRBJ1-5 and V is TRBV19; D uncertain. Trimming shortened V by 6 bases and J by 4 bases, and 10 bases separated the two germline ends. Germline CDR1 is LNHDA and CDR2 is SQIVND (reference sequence). CDR3 size: 13 residues. CDR3 coding DNA: TGTGCCAGTAGGAGGTCCCAGAATCAGCCCCAGCATTTT. Translating gives CASRRSQNQPQHF.

The J gene is TRBJ2-2, the V gene TRBV29-1; 7 nucleotides match TRBD1. CDR1 is SQVTM and CDR2 is ANQGSEA in the germline V gene. This CDR3 has 15 amino acids. J lost 0 bases, V lost 4 bases, and 5 bases had no gene match. The CDR3 DNA follows: TGCAGCGTTGGGGGACAGTCTGCGAACACCGGGGAGCTGTTTTTT. It translates to CSVGGQSANTGELFF.

This clone was observed a single time. This chain links TRBV5-1 with TRBJ2-3; 10 bases agree with TRBD1. This CDR3 region has 18 residues. CDR1 and CDR2 from the germline V gene are SGHRS and YFSETQ. After removal of 0 bases from V and 1 base from J, the junction contained 8 bases not matched to a gene. In nucleotides, the CDR3 is TGCGCCAGCAGCTTGGACTCCGACAGGGGGCGAGGCACAGATACGCAGTATTTT. Amino acid sequence: CASSLDSDRGRGTDTQYF. The entire variable domain, with the rest obtained from reference TRBV5-1 and TRBJ2-3, is as follows: KAGVTQTPRYLIKTRGQQVTLSCSPISGHRSVSWYQQTPGQGLQFLFEYFSETQRNKGNFPGRFSGRQFSNSRSEMNVSTLELGDSALYLCASSLDSDRGRGTDTQYFGPGTRLTVL.

The rearrangement uses TRBV2 and TRBJ2-7; TRBD2 matches at 11 bases. From germline, CDR1 is SNHLY and CDR2 FYNNEI. The junction had 12 bases not matched to a gene; V was cut back by 5 bases and J by 6 bases. The CDR3 is 16 amino acids. The CDR3 nucleotides read TGTGCCAGCAGTTACACTAGCGGGAGTGTCCTTGGCGAGCAGTACTTC. Translated: CASSYTSGSVLGEQYF. The full variable domain, with the rest looked up from reference TRBV2 and TRBJ2-7, is EPEVTQTPSHQVTQMGQEVILRCVPISNHLYFYWYRQILGQKVEFLVSFYNNEISEKSEIFDDQFSVERPDGSNFTLKIRSTKLEDSAMYFCASSYTSGSVLGEQYFGPGTRLTVT.

The rearrangement links TRBV30 to TRBJ1-4, with 9 bases fitting TRBD1. Germline CDR1 and CDR2: GTSNPN and SVGIG (reference sequence). Losses at the gene ends were 3 bases for V and 3 bases for J; bases not matched to a gene: 5. The CDR3 totals 15 residues. CDR3 bases: TGTGCCTGGAGCCTACAGGGGGCGGCTAATGAAAAACTGTTTTTT. It yields the protein CAWSLQGAANEKLFF.

This chain connects TRBV2 to TRBJ2-1; 13 positions agree with TRBD2. Per the germline V gene, CDR1 is SNHLY and CDR2 is FYNNEI. CDR3 length equals 15 residues. The junction had 6 bases not matched to a gene; V was cut back by 7 bases and J by 6 bases. The DNA of the CDR3 is TGTGCCAGCACCGCGACTAGCGGGAGGAGCAATGAGCAGTTCTTC. Translated: CASTATSGRSNEQFF.

The chain has TRBV6-5 and TRBJ1-2; D remains unclear. The V gene lost 2 bases and the J gene lost 4 bases, with 11 bases spanning the gap. This CDR3 comprises 14 residues. Germline values: CDR1 MNHEY, CDR2 SVGAGI. CDR3 nucleotide sequence: TGTGCCAGCAGTTACGGGGAAGAGGGCTATGGCTACACCTTC. Protein product: CASSYGEEGYGYTF.

The count of this clone is one. CDR3 DNA sequence: TGCGCCAGCAGCCCGAACAGGGGAGGTTACGAGCAGTACTTC. It is translated as CASSPNRGGYEQYF. V usage is TRBV4-1 and J usage is TRBJ2-7; tentative D call: TRBD1 (7 bases). The V end lost 4 bases, the J end lost 4 bases, and 14 bases lay between the germline ends. This CDR3 comprises 14 residues. Germline CDR1 is MGHRA and CDR2 is YSYEKL.

The chain links TRBV19 to TRBJ2-2; the D gene is possibly TRBD2 (5 bases). Trimming removed 7 bases at V and 6 bases at J, with 6 bases between. Germline-derived CDR1 and CDR2 are LNHDA and SQIVND (reference sequence). The CDR3 length is 11 residues. The CDR3 DNA is TGTGCCAGTAAAGCGGCCGGGGAGCTGTTTTTT. This encodes CASKAAGELFF.

The chain is built from TRBV7-9 and TRBJ1-1; D is ambiguous. Looked up from germline, CDR1 is SEHNR and CDR2 is FQNEAQ (reference sequence). V was clipped by 5 bases and J by 5 bases, with 15 bases between them. The CDR3 has 14 amino acids. CDR3 in DNA: TGTGCCAGCAGCCCCCTTACTAAGCAAACTGAAGCTTTCTTT. It translates to CASSPLTKQTEAFF.

The chain combines TRBV7-9 with TRBJ1-2, with a weak D call TRBD1 (6 bases). The CDR3 runs 14 residues. V was trimmed by 5 bases and J by 6 bases, leaving 16 bases between them. Germline V gives CDR1 SEHNR, CDR2 FQNEAQ (reference sequence). CDR3 sequence reads: CASSQRGGLDGYTF. The CDR3 DNA follows: TGTGCCAGCAGCCAGAGAGGGGGTTTAGATGGCTACACCTTC.

The gene calls are TRBV24-1 and TRBJ2-7, with D possibly being TRBD1 (7 bases). CDR1 is KGHDR and CDR2 is SFDVKD in the germline V gene. CDR3 length: 14 amino acids. Between the trimmed V and J ends, which lost 9 bases and 3 bases, there was a span of 17 bases. CDR3 DNA sequence: TGTGCCACCTCCGCAGGGGGGTCCTTCTACGAGCAGTACTTC. Protein: CATSAGGSFYEQYF.

The chain combines TRBV27 with TRBJ2-3; D is undetermined. CDR1 and CDR2 from the germline V gene are MNHEY and SMNVEV (reference sequence). The CDR3 has 13 residues. The ends were cut back, 0 bases at V and 6 bases at J, with 7 bases in the middle. The CDR3 loop reads CASSLSPYDTQYF. DNA of the CDR3: TGTGCCAGCAGTTTATCCCCCTACGATACGCAGTATTTT.

The chain joins TRBV30 to TRBJ1-2, with 7 nucleotides matching TRBD1. Germline CDR1 and CDR2: GTSNPN and SVGIG (reference sequence). V trimming: 0 bases; J trimming: 0 bases; junction bases outside the gene matches: 10. The length of the CDR3 is 17 residues. CDR3 region: CAWSVQGLTSTNYGYTF. DNA of the CDR3: TGTGCCTGGAGTGTACAGGGGCTTACCTCCACTAACTATGGCTACACCTTC.